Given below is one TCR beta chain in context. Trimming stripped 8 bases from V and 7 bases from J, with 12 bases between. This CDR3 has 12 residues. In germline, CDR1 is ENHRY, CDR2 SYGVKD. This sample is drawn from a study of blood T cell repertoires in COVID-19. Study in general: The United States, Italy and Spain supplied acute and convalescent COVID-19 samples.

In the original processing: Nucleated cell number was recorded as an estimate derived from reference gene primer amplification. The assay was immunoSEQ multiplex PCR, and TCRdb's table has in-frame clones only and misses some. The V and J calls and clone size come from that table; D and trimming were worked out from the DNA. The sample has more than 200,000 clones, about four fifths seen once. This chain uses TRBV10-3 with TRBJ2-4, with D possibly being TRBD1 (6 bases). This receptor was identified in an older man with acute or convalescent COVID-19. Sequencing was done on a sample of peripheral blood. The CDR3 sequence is CAIGSDSNIQYF. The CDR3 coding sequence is TGTGCCATCGGTTCGGACAGTAACATTCAGTACTTC.